The table lists the clone carrying this T cell receptor (beta chain) with many counts. The V gene lost 0 bases and the J gene lost 7 bases, with 6 bases spanning the gap. The CDR3 loop spans 12 amino acids. Germline CDR1 reads MNHEY; CDR2 reads SVGAGI. This sample was included in a study of Graves' ophthalmopathy and Graves' hyperthyroidism. TCR beta CDR3 amplification used RNA transcripts. In the first round, RT-PCR was carried out with HTBI primers, and a multiplex PCR formed the second round. TCRdb used MiXCR to reprocess the multiplex PCR reads, holding one entry per CDR3 protein. Altogether roughly 500,000 distinct CDR3 sequences are present, over 13% being singletons, with the ten largest covering approximately 9.8%.

The V and J genes are TRBV6-5 and TRBJ1-2; D may be TRBD1 (5 bases). The sequencing input was blood. The TCR sequence derives from a woman in her thirties with Graves' ophthalmopathy. The CDR3 loop reads CASSYSQGGYTF. In DNA, the CDR3 is TGTGCCAGCAGTTACTCCCAGGGTGGCTACACCTTC.